Each of the 9 T cell receptor beta chains below was sequenced from the same sample in a study of cytomegalovirus exposure and HLA in healthy donors. PCR amplification relied on 60 Vbeta primers (plus 13 Jbeta primers). Assay used: immunoSEQ multiplex PCR; TCRdb lists only in-frame clones, some missing. In the table there are 150,000 to 200,000 clones, 80% of which are singletons. The sample comprised PBMCs. The receptors stem from a woman in her thirties or forties in good health and CMV-seronegative.

This rearrangement joins TRBV5-4 to TRBJ2-2; 7 nucleotides line up with TRBD2. Germline loops: CDR1 SGHNT, CDR2 YYREEE (reference sequence). This CDR3 spans 16 amino acids. V trimming: 4 bases; J trimming: 5 bases; junction bases outside the gene matches: 11. For the CDR3, the DNA is TGTGCCAGCAGCACTTTCCGGGGGAGGGGTACCGGGGAGCTGTTTTTT. It translates to CASSTFRGRGTGELFF.

The chain is built from TRBV5-4 and TRBJ2-3; 7 nucleotides line up with TRBD2. V was pared by 3 bases and J by 5 bases, with 9 bases of the junction left unmatched. Germline loops: CDR1 SGHNT, CDR2 YYREEE (reference sequence). The CDR3 runs to 15 residues. The CDR3 spells CASSSGGGRGDTQYF. As DNA, the CDR3 is TGTGCCAGCAGCTCCGGCGGGGGAAGGGGAGATACGCAGTATTTT.

The chain employs TRBV6-5 and TRBJ1-2; D might be TRBD1 (6 bases). Germline V lookup: CDR1 MNHEY, CDR2 SVGAGI. The CDR3 length is 15 residues. With 6 bases removed from V and 3 bases from J, the gap between germline ends came to 17 bases. The CDR3 loop is CASRRSDRMDYGYTF. Written as DNA, the CDR3 is TGTGCCAGCAGACGATCGGACAGAATGGACTATGGCTACACCTTC.

The count of this clone is one. DNA of the CDR3: TGTGCCAGCAGCCCCGTTTCGACAGGGCACCACGGGACCCAGTACTTC. This encodes CASSPVSTGHHGTQYF. The chain carries TRBV7-6 and TRBJ2-5; TRBD1 matches at 7 bases. The CDR3 is 16 residues long. Germline CDR1 is SGHVS and CDR2 is FNYEAQ. V shed 5 bases and J 7 bases; nucleotides not matched to a gene: 16.

The sample holds a few counts of this clone. This chain uses TRBV19 with TRBJ2-7; 13 bases match TRBD2. Trimming took 7 bases from V and 7 from J; bases not matched to a gene: 10. The germline V gene has CDR1 LNHDA and CDR2 SQIVND (reference sequence). This CDR3 has 15 residues. The CDR3 sequence: CASKPPGLAGQEQYF. For the CDR3, the DNA is TGTGCCAGTAAACCCCCGGGACTAGCGGGGCAAGAGCAGTACTTC. The full variable domain, in which reference TRBV19 and TRBJ2-7 provide the parts outside the CDR3, is DGGITQSPKYLFRKEGQNVTLSCEQNLNHDAMYWYRQDPGQGLRLIYYSQIVNDFQKGDIAEGYSVSREKKESFPLTVTSAQKNPTAFYLCASKPPGLAGQEQYFGPGTRLTVT.

This rearrangement joins TRBV19 to TRBJ2-3; D may be TRBD1 (6 bases). V gave up 10 bases and J gave up 4 bases, with 12 bases separating them. This CDR3 has 12 residues. Germline loops: CDR1 LNHDA, CDR2 SQIVND (reference sequence). CDR3 coding DNA: TGTGCCACCCGCTGGGGGCCAGATACGCAGTATTTT. Protein: CATRWGPDTQYF.

The chain links TRBV5-4 to TRBJ2-7; D may be TRBD2 (7 bases). The CDR3 is 16 amino acids. CDR1 is SGHNT and CDR2 is YYREEE in the germline V gene (reference sequence). Between the trimmed V and J ends, which lost 1 base and 4 bases, there was a span of 18 bases. This CDR3 reads CASSLSGGALYYEQYF. The CDR3 coding sequence is TGTGCCAGCAGCTTGAGTGGGGGGGCACTATATTACGAGCAGTACTTC.

The V call is TRBV6-1, the J call TRBJ2-7, with D possibly TRBD1 on 5 matching bases. With 3 bases removed from V and 2 bases from J, the gap between germline ends came to 8 bases. Germline CDR1 MNHNS, CDR2 SASEGT. The CDR3 has 13 amino acids. In nucleotides, the CDR3 is TGTGCCAGCAGTGATGACAGTCCCTACGAGCAGTACTTC. Its translation is CASSDDSPYEQYF.

This chain joins TRBV19 and TRBJ1-5; no clear D. V was pared by 7 bases and J by 0 bases, with 19 bases between. This CDR3 has 17 residues. Germline loops: CDR1 LNHDA, CDR2 SQIVND (reference sequence). The CDR3 sequence: CASTDLKQLNSNQPQHF. Here the CDR3 DNA reads TGTGCCAGTACCGATCTCAAACAGCTGAATAGCAATCAGCCCCAGCATTTT.